These 13 T cell receptor beta chains came from one sample sequenced in a study of response to subunit inactivated influenza vaccine. TCRdb itself ran the RT-PCR reads through MiXCR, one entry per CDR3 protein. The table includes about 310,000 distinct CDR3 sequences, just over 20% detected once. The specimen comprised PBMCs from blood, sampled 21 months after vaccination. These receptor sequences come from a man between 45 and 75 years old who received an inactivated influenza vaccine.

The V call is TRBV5-6, the J call TRBJ2-6, with D maybe TRBD1 (5 bases). CDR1 SGHDT and CDR2 YYEEEE come from the germline V gene. Trimming took off 3 bases at V and 0 bases at J, with 13 bases between the two ends. CDR3 length equals 17 residues. The CDR3 DNA sequence: TGTGCCAGCAGCTCCTTCGACAGAATCTCTGGGGCCAACGTCCTGACTTTC. Translation gives CASSSFDRISGANVLTF. The full variable domain, with the rest looked up from reference TRBV5-6 and TRBJ2-6, is DAGVTQSPTHLIKTRGQQVTLRCSPKSGHDTVSWYQQALGQGPQFIFQYYEEEERQRGNFPDRFSGHQFPNYSSELNVNALLLGDSALYLCASSSFDRISGANVLTFGAGSRLTVL.

V usage is TRBV4-1 and J usage is TRBJ2-2, with 8 bases that match TRBD1. The CDR3 contains 16 residues. The J segment lost 0 bases and the V segment lost 4 bases, leaving 4 bases of the junction unmatched. From germline, CDR1 is MGHRA and CDR2 YSYEKL. The CDR3 sequence is CASSPRDRTNTGELFF. In nucleotides, the CDR3 is TGCGCCAGCAGCCCCCGGGACAGGACGAACACCGGGGAGCTGTTTTTT.

The V gene is TRBV12-3 or TRBV12-4, the J gene TRBJ1-5; the D is unclear. Trimming left V 1 base short and J 0 bases short, with 10 bases between. This CDR3 comprises 16 residues. CDR3 residues: CASSLGTEYSNQPQHF. Here the CDR3 DNA reads TGTGCCAGCAGTTTAGGTACCGAATATAGCAATCAGCCCCAGCATTTT.

The chain recombines TRBV24-1 with TRBJ2-3, with 9 bases that match TRBD2. Germline V gene sequence: CDR1 KGHDR, CDR2 SFDVKD. Trimming took 2 bases from V and 1 from J; bases not matched to a gene: 3. The CDR3 has 16 residues. CDR3: CATSDWTSDRTDTQYF. The CDR3 DNA follows: TGTGCCACCAGTGATTGGACTAGCGACCGCACAGATACGCAGTATTTT.

This clonotype was counted many times. This chain joins TRBV12-3 or TRBV12-4 and TRBJ1-6; no clear D. The CDR3 sequence is 14 residues long. V was clipped by 3 bases and J by 4 bases, with 7 bases between them. DNA of the CDR3: TGTGCCAGCAGTTTCGGGCAGTATAATTCACCCCTCCACTTT. Amino acid sequence: CASSFGQYNSPLHF.

The chain couples TRBV28 to TRBJ2-2; D gene unclear. Germline loops: CDR1 MDHEN, CDR2 SYDVKM. V shed 6 bases and J shed 2 bases, with 10 bases lying between them. This CDR3 contains 14 residues. CDR3 region: CASRVFGNTGELFF. The CDR3 DNA follows: TGTGCCAGCAGGGTGTTCGGAAACACCGGGGAGCTGTTTTTT.

With respect to this clonotype: Relative to the germline gene, one junction end is altered; a read error may explain this. V is TRBV3-1 and J is TRBJ1-2, with D perhaps TRBD1 (5 bases). Germline CDR1 LGHDT, CDR2 YNNKEL (reference sequence). The CDR3 is made up of 15 amino acids. This CDR3 reads CASSPNEQGRRGYAF. In nucleotides, the CDR3 is TGTGCCAGCAGCCCCAATGAGCAGGGCAGGAGGGGCTACGCCTTC.

The chain carries TRBV29-1 and TRBJ2-5; D possibly corresponds to TRBD2 (5 bases). Germline V CDR1 and CDR2: SQVTM, ANQGSEA. CDR3 size: 14 residues. Trimming took off 7 bases at V and 2 bases at J, with 17 bases between the two ends. The DNA of the CDR3 is TGCAGCGCACGCGTAGACTACTGGCAAGAGACCCAGTACTTC. As protein: CSARVDYWQETQYF.

J is TRBJ2-3 and V is TRBV2; 9 bases are shared with TRBD2. The ends lost 3 bases at V and 3 bases at J; junction bases unmatched: 4. This CDR3 has 15 amino acids. The V gene's germline CDR1 is SNHLY and CDR2 FYNNEI. The CDR3 DNA follows: TGTGCCAGCAGTGATGTAGCGGGAGCGACAGATACGCAGTATTTT. Translation gives CASSDVAGATDTQYF.

DNA for the CDR3: TGTGCCATCAGTGATAGCGGGAGCACAGATACGCAGTATTTT. It codes for CAISDSGSTDTQYF. V and J are TRBV10-3 and TRBJ2-3; 7 bases are shared with TRBD2. Germline V gives CDR1 ENHRY, CDR2 SYGVKD. The CDR3 has 14 residues. Unmatched junction bases numbered 0, after V lost 3 bases and J lost 0 bases.

This chain links TRBV5-6 with TRBJ1-1; no definite D call. Trimming left V 4 bases short and J 3 bases short, with 13 bases between. The germline CDR1 and CDR2 sequences are SGHDT and YYEEEE. This CDR3 is 14 amino acids long. DNA of the CDR3: TGTGCCAGCAGCCCCCCCAATCCTGACACTGAAGCTTTCTTT. Translating it yields CASSPPNPDTEAFF.

This clonotype turned up a few times. The rearrangement joins TRBV5-4 to TRBJ2-3; the D call may be TRBD1 or TRBD2 (6 bases each). The germline gives CDR1 SGHNT, CDR2 YYREEE (reference sequence). CDR3 length equals 16 residues. V was pared by 2 bases and J by 2 bases, with 15 bases between. The CDR3: CASSFSGASYTDTQYF. As DNA, the CDR3 is TGTGCCAGCAGCTTCTCGGGGGCCTCTTACACAGATACGCAGTATTTT. Complete variable domain (other parts from reference TRBV5-4 and TRBJ2-3): ETGVTQSPTHLIKTRGQQVTLRCSSQSGHNTVSWYQQALGQGPQFIFQYYREEENGRGNFPPRFSGLQFPNYSSELNVNALELDDSALYLCASSFSGASYTDTQYFGPGTRLTVL.

This clonotype was found a few times. The V gene is TRBV4-1, the J gene TRBJ2-1, with 11 nucleotides matching TRBD2. V lost 3 bases, J lost 4 bases, and 2 bases stayed unmatched. Germline V CDR1 and CDR2: MGHRA, YSYEKL. The CDR3 contains 15 residues. For the CDR3, the DNA is TGCGCCAGCAGCCAGACTAGCGGGGTTTACAATGAGCAGTTCTTC. As protein: CASSQTSGVYNEQFF.